This entry lists 25 T cell receptor beta chains sequenced from one sample in a study of blood T cell repertoires in COVID-19. The protocol was immunoSEQ multiplex PCR, while the TCRdb copy is restricted to in-frame clones and leaves out a portion. The sample consists of just under 250,000 clones, 75% to 90% of them appearing once. The specimen was peripheral blood. Receptor source: a woman under 40 who had recovered from COVID-19.

The chain couples TRBV5-1 to TRBJ1-3, with 8 bases lining up with TRBD1. This CDR3 is 13 amino acids long. The germline V gene has CDR1 SGHRS and CDR2 YFSETQ. V lost 4 bases, J lost 6 bases, and 3 bases stayed unmatched. DNA of the CDR3: TGCGCCAGCAGCGCGACAGGGGAAAACACCATATATTTT. Protein: CASSATGENTIYF.

The sample holds one count of this clone. The rearrangement links TRBV7-8 to TRBJ2-5; 10 bases are a match to TRBD1. With V trimmed by 2 bases and J by 5 bases, 11 bases remained unmatched. The germline gives CDR1 SGHVS, CDR2 FQNEAQ. This CDR3 spans 17 amino acids. Here the CDR3 DNA reads TGTGCCAGCAGCTTACTCATCGGGACAGGGGCCGGGGAGACCCAGTACTTC. Protein sequence: CASSLLIGTGAGETQYF. Full variable domain (outside the CDR3, taken from reference TRBV7-8 and TRBJ2-5): GAGVSQSPRYKVAKRGQDVALRCDPISGHVSLFWYQQALGQGPEFLTYFQNEAQLDKSGLPSDRFFAERPEGSVSTLKIQRTQQEDSAVYLCASSLLIGTGAGETQYFGPGTRLLVL.

The gene calls are TRBV9 and TRBJ2-2; 9 bases are shared with TRBD1. This CDR3 spans 15 amino acids. Germline trimming cut 6 bases from V and 6 bases from J; bases unmatched to any gene: 9. CDR1 is SGDLS, CDR2 YYNGEE, per germline. The CDR3 protein is CASNIGQGISGELFF. As DNA, the CDR3 is TGTGCCAGCAATATCGGACAGGGGATATCCGGGGAGCTGTTTTTT.

This clone was counted once. The CDR3 DNA is TGTGCCAGCAGCGTAGGACAGGGGGCGAGCCACTCTGGAAACACCATATATTTT. Its translation: CASSVGQGASHSGNTIYF. The chain links TRBV7-9 to TRBJ1-3; TRBD1 matches at 11 bases. The J segment lost 0 bases and the V segment lost 5 bases, leaving 9 bases of the junction unmatched. The CDR3 totals 18 residues. Germline CDR1 and CDR2: SEHNR and FQNEAQ (reference sequence). The full variable domain, in which reference TRBV7-9 and TRBJ1-3 provide the parts outside the CDR3, is DTGVSQNPRHKITKRGQNVTFRCDPISEHNRLYWYRQTLGQGPEFLTYFQNEAQLEKSRLLSDRFSAERPKGSFSTLEIQRTEQGDSAMYLCASSVGQGASHSGNTIYFGEGSWLTVV.

V gene TRBV7-9 combines with J gene TRBJ2-3, with TRBD2 matching over 10 bases. The CDR3 has 16 residues. Germline CDR1 SEHNR, CDR2 FQNEAQ (reference sequence). V lost 1 base and J lost 2; bases outside the gene matches: 3. CDR3: CASSLVSGGYTDTQYF. Here the CDR3 DNA reads TGTGCCAGCAGCTTAGTTAGCGGGGGGTACACAGATACGCAGTATTTT.

The CDR3 bases are TGCAGCGTTGAAGGGAGATCTAGACAGGTCACTAACATGAACACTGAAGCTTTCTTT. It encodes CSVEGRSRQVTNMNTEAFF. The rearrangement joins TRBV29-1 to TRBJ1-1, with D perhaps TRBD1 (6 bases). CDR1 is SQVTM, CDR2 ANQGSEA, per germline. The V gene lost 1 base and the J gene lost 0 bases, with 24 bases spanning the gap. The CDR3 sequence is 19 residues long.

The gene calls are TRBV27 and TRBJ2-5; possible D gene TRBD1, 5 bases. V was cut by 5 bases and J by 0 bases, with 10 bases left in between. Germline V gives CDR1 MNHEY, CDR2 SMNVEV (reference sequence). The CDR3 consists of 14 residues. The CDR3 nucleotides read TGTGCCAGCAGTCCCTGGACAAACCAAGAGACCCAGTACTTC. Encoded protein: CASSPWTNQETQYF.

This chain joins TRBV14 and TRBJ1-3, with TRBD1 as a possible D gene (5 bases). V was pared by 6 bases and J by 7 bases, with 16 bases between. Per germline, CDR1 SGHDN and CDR2 FVKESK. This CDR3 region has 14 residues. The CDR3 is CASSRRLGGNTIYF. Written as DNA, the CDR3 is TGTGCCAGCAGTCGCAGGCTGGGGGGGAACACCATATATTTT.

The genes are TRBV5-4 and TRBJ2-1; 16 bases match TRBD2. The CDR3 loop spans 20 amino acids. V shed 2 bases, J shed 4 bases, and the junction held 12 bases outside the gene matches. Germline V gene lookup returns CDR1 SGHNT and CDR2 YYREEE (reference sequence). CDR3 nucleotides: TGTGCCAGCAGCTTCAAGGGACTAGCGGGGGGGCAGCGAGGGTACAATGAGCAGTTCTTC. It translates to CASSFKGLAGGQRGYNEQFF.

The genes are TRBV6-5 and TRBJ1-2; the D gene is possibly TRBD1 (5 bases). The ends were cut back, 0 bases at V and 0 bases at J, with 8 bases in the middle. Looked up from germline, CDR1 is MNHEY and CDR2 is SVGAGI. The length of the CDR3 is 15 residues. The CDR3 sequence is CASSYSQGSNYGYTF. The CDR3 DNA is TGTGCCAGCAGTTACTCCCAGGGTTCTAACTATGGCTACACCTTC.

J is TRBJ1-2 and V is TRBV13; 10 bases match TRBD1. With 5 bases clipped from V and 2 bases from J, the junction kept 5 bases outside the gene matches. This CDR3 spans 15 amino acids. From germline, CDR1 is PRHDT and CDR2 FYEKMQ (reference sequence). CDR3 nucleotides: TGTGCCAGCAGCACCAGGACAGGGGGAAACTATGGCTACACCTTC. Protein product: CASSTRTGGNYGYTF. The full variable domain, its missing parts supplied by reference TRBV13 and TRBJ1-2, is AAGVIQSPRHLIKEKRETATLKCYPIPRHDTVYWYQQGPGQDPQFLISFYEKMQSDKGSIPDRFSAQQFSDYHSELNMSSLELGDSALYFCASSTRTGGNYGYTFGSGTRLTVV.

The chain employs TRBV24-1 and TRBJ2-5; TRBD1 matches 8 bases. Trimming took 2 bases from V and 5 from J; bases not matched to a gene: 0. In germline, CDR1 is KGHDR, CDR2 SFDVKD. CDR3 length: 13 amino acids. CDR3: CATSDWTGETQYF. In nucleotides, the CDR3 is TGTGCCACCAGTGATTGGACAGGGGAGACCCAGTACTTC.

The chain is built from TRBV7-6 and TRBJ2-2, with D perhaps TRBD1 (5 bases). Trimming left V 2 bases short and J 6 bases short, with 16 bases between. This CDR3 comprises 16 residues. The germline CDR1 and CDR2 sequences are SGHVS and FNYEAQ. CDR3 sequence (DNA): TGTGCCAGCAGCTTAAAGGGGCTAGGAAGGGCCGGGGAGCTGTTTTTT. It is translated as CASSLKGLGRAGELFF.

The chain carries TRBV5-4 and TRBJ2-7; D is undetermined. V was pared by 4 bases and J by 0 bases, with 5 bases between. The CDR3 is 12 residues long. CDR1 is SGHNT and CDR2 is YYREEE in the germline V gene (reference sequence). The CDR3 spells CASSIDSYEQYF. In DNA, the CDR3 is TGTGCCAGCAGCATAGACTCCTACGAGCAGTACTTC.

This chain connects TRBV11-2 to TRBJ2-1; perhaps TRBD2 as D (5 bases). The V gene's germline CDR1 is SGHAT and CDR2 FQNNGV. Trimming removed 4 bases from V and 3 bases from J, with 19 bases in between. This CDR3 has 17 amino acids. CDR3 DNA sequence: TGTGCCAGCAGCTCCCACCACCCACTGACTATCTACAATGAGCAGTTCTTC. It encodes CASSSHHPLTIYNEQFF.

V gene TRBV11-2 combines with J gene TRBJ1-2, with 9 nucleotides matching TRBD1. Unmatched junction bases numbered 8, after V lost 4 bases and J lost 8 bases. Germline values: CDR1 SGHAT, CDR2 FQNNGV. CDR3 size: 14 residues. DNA of the CDR3: TGTGCCAGCAGCTCGGGACAGGGTCTCGGCGGCTACACCTTC. It encodes CASSSGQGLGGYTF.

V gene TRBV20-1 combines with J gene TRBJ2-3; 13 nucleotides match TRBD2. Germline loops: CDR1 DFQATT, CDR2 SNEGSKA (reference sequence). The CDR3 runs 16 residues. V was clipped by 3 bases and J by 0 bases; unmatched bases: 3. CDR3 sequence: CSASKLAGGSTDTQYF. DNA of the CDR3: TGCAGTGCTAGTAAACTAGCGGGGGGGAGCACAGATACGCAGTATTTT.

This clone was observed once. The gene calls are TRBV18 and TRBJ2-7, with 11 positions matching TRBD2. V lost 2 bases and J lost 4; bases outside the gene matches: 4. Germline V gene sequence: CDR1 KGHSH, CDR2 LQKENI. This CDR3 spans 15 amino acids. DNA for the CDR3: TGTGCCAGCTCACCATTACTAGCGGGGGAGTACGAGCAGTACTTC. Its translation is CASSPLLAGEYEQYF.

V usage is TRBV11-2 and J usage is TRBJ1-2; D gene uncertain. From germline, CDR1 is SGHAT and CDR2 FQNNGV. The CDR3 is 11 residues long. Trimming removed 1 base from V and 8 bases from J, with 5 bases in between. The CDR3 sequence: CASSLGSGYTF. Written as DNA, the CDR3 is TGTGCCAGCAGCTTAGGAAGCGGCTACACCTTC.

A single count supports this clone. The chain recombines TRBV7-6 with TRBJ2-7, with 8 positions matching TRBD2. Germline loops: CDR1 SGHVS, CDR2 FNYEAQ. This CDR3 is built from 17 residues. V was clipped by 0 bases and J by 0 bases; unmatched bases: 7. The CDR3: CASSLARAGANSYEQYF. The CDR3 nucleotides read TGTGCCAGCAGCTTAGCGCGAGCGGGGGCCAACTCCTACGAGCAGTACTTC.

The gene calls are TRBV18 and TRBJ1-4, with 8 bases matching TRBD1. The length of the CDR3 is 15 residues. The V gene's germline CDR1 is KGHSH and CDR2 LQKENI. After removal of 4 bases from V and 3 bases from J, the junction contained 4 bases not matched to a gene. The CDR3 loop reads CASSLQGAANEKLFF. CDR3 DNA: TGTGCCAGCTCACTTCAGGGGGCAGCTAATGAAAAACTGTTTTTT.

This sequence joins TRBV7-9 and TRBJ1-2, with D maybe TRBD1 (5 bases). Per the germline V gene, CDR1 is SEHNR and CDR2 is FQNEAQ (reference sequence). CDR3 length equals 15 residues. V was cut by 0 bases and J by 2 bases, with 10 bases left in between. The CDR3 nucleotides are TGTGCCAGCAGCTTAGCCCCAGGGTACAACTATGGCTACACCTTC. Protein product: CASSLAPGYNYGYTF.

The rearrangement links TRBV6-2 or TRBV6-3 to TRBJ2-1; 14 nucleotides align to TRBD2. V dropped 0 bases and J dropped 4; count of bases not matched to a gene: 2. The CDR3 consists of 17 residues. CDR1 MNHEY and CDR2 SVGEGT come from the germline V gene. The CDR3 is CASSYSTSGGVYNEQFF. The CDR3 DNA sequence: TGTGCCAGCAGTTACTCGACTAGCGGGGGGGTTTACAATGAGCAGTTCTTC.

The V gene is TRBV5-1, the J gene TRBJ2-3; 14 bases line up with TRBD2. The CDR3 totals 19 residues. The germline V gene has CDR1 SGHRS and CDR2 YFSETQ. After removal of 3 bases from V and 2 bases from J, the junction contained 11 bases not matched to a gene. The CDR3 spells CASSSGLAGGNGDTDTQYF. The CDR3 nucleotides read TGCGCCAGCAGCTCAGGACTAGCGGGGGGCAACGGGGACACAGATACGCAGTATTTT. The whole variable domain, filled in from reference TRBV5-1 and TRBJ2-3, reads KAGVTQTPRYLIKTRGQQVTLSCSPISGHRSVSWYQQTPGQGLQFLFEYFSETQRNKGNFPGRFSGRQFSNSRSEMNVSTLELGDSALYLCASSSGLAGGNGDTDTQYFGPGTRLTVL.

The chain employs TRBV12-3 or TRBV12-4 and TRBJ2-7; the D gene is possibly TRBD1 (6 bases). V gave up 5 bases and J gave up 3 bases, with 11 bases separating them. The CDR3 runs to 13 residues. CDR3 sequence (DNA): TGTGCCAGCAGTACGACAGGATACTACGAGCAGTACTTC. Amino acids: CASSTTGYYEQYF.